The 8 T cell receptor beta chains given below trace back to one sample, sequenced in a study of T cell repertoires in cytomegalovirus infection. Via MiXCR, TCRdb re-called the reads, giving one row per CDR3 protein. The repertoire holds 150,000 to 190,000 distinct CDR3 sequences, 20% to 25% seen once, with 9.5% to 12% in the top ten. The specimen was PBMCs. These receptors were taken from a human donor in good health (CMV status not recorded). Some clones in this sample may be carry-over from other donors' samples.

This clonotype showed up just a few times. J is TRBJ2-3 and V is TRBV28; TRBD2 is a possible D gene (6 bases). Germline V gene sequence: CDR1 MDHEN, CDR2 SYDVKM. The CDR3 has 16 amino acids. V was clipped by 6 bases and J by 0 bases, with 16 bases between them. DNA of the CDR3: TGTGCCAGCAGCGGCGGGACCCAATTTAGCACAGATACGCAGTATTTT. Its protein product is CASSGGTQFSTDTQYF. The full variable domain, in which reference TRBV28 and TRBJ2-3 provide the parts outside the CDR3, is DVKVTQSSRYLVKRTGEKVFLECVQDMDHENMFWYRQDPGLGLRLIYFSYDVKMKEKGDIPEGYSVSREKKERFSLILESASTNQTSMYLCASSGGTQFSTDTQYFGPGTRLTVL.

This clonotype occurred many times. The chain joins TRBV7-9 to TRBJ2-5; D is uncertain. The CDR3 is 12 residues long. Trimming took off 3 bases at V and 4 bases at J, with 6 bases between the two ends. In germline, CDR1 is SEHNR, CDR2 FQNEAQ (reference sequence). This chain's CDR3 is CASSLWGETQYF. In DNA form, the CDR3 reads TGTGCCAGCAGCTTGTGGGGAGAGACCCAGTACTTC.

The chain employs TRBV12-3 or TRBV12-4 and TRBJ1-5; TRBD1 matches at 7 bases. The CDR3 consists of 14 residues. V lost 7 bases and J lost 6; bases outside the gene matches: 9. CDR3 bases: TGTGCCAGCACCACTACAGGGGCGGGTCAGCCCCAGCATTTT. Translated, it gives CASTTTGAGQPQHF.

This clonotype was seen many times. The gene calls are TRBV7-2 and TRBJ2-5; 11 bases fit TRBD2. Germline loops: CDR1 SGHTA, CDR2 FQGNSA. V lost 6 bases, J lost 4 bases, and 1 base stayed unmatched. The CDR3 loop spans 13 amino acids. The CDR3 sequence is CASSLAGGETQYF. As DNA, the CDR3 is TGTGCCAGCAGTCTAGCGGGGGGAGAGACCCAGTACTTC.

The J gene is TRBJ2-2, the V gene TRBV29-1; no clear D. Trimming stripped 0 bases from V and 6 bases from J, with 20 bases between. The CDR3 is 17 amino acids. In germline, CDR1 is SQVTM, CDR2 ANQGSEA. CDR3 sequence reads: CSVEEVALGCLPGELFF. In DNA, the CDR3 is TGCAGCGTTGAAGAGGTGGCCCTTGGGTGTCTACCCGGGGAGCTGTTTTTT.

The CDR3 here is CASSLGLAGRSGANVLTF. The CDR3 nucleotides read TGTGCCAGCAGCTTGGGACTAGCGGGAAGGTCTGGGGCCAACGTCCTGACTTTC. The chain recombines TRBV5-6 with TRBJ2-6; 11 positions match TRBD2. V lost 0 bases to trimming and J lost 1 base; unmatched junction nucleotides: 3. Germline assignment: CDR1 SGHDT and CDR2 YYEEEE. The CDR3 runs 18 residues. Based on the CDR3 plus reference TRBV5-6 and TRBJ2-6, the full variable domain is DAGVTQSPTHLIKTRGQQVTLRCSPKSGHDTVSWYQQALGQGPQFIFQYYEEEERQRGNFPDRFSGHQFPNYSSELNVNALLLGDSALYLCASSLGLAGRSGANVLTFGAGSRLTVL.

This chain connects TRBV6-4 to TRBJ2-2, with TRBD2 matching over 7 bases. V shed 6 bases and J 4 bases; nucleotides not matched to a gene: 5. The CDR3 covers 14 residues. The germline CDR1 and CDR2 sequences are MRHNA and SNTAGT. CDR3 nucleotide sequence: TGTGCCAGCAGCGGACTAGTGGGCACCGGGGAGCTGTTTTTT. This sequence encodes CASSGLVGTGELFF.

This clonotype was seen ten or more times. The chain recombines TRBV9 with TRBJ1-2, with TRBD1 matching over 7 bases. Trimming cost V 3 bases and J 2 bases; bases outside gene matches: 10. This CDR3 is built from 16 residues. Per germline, CDR1 SGDLS and CDR2 YYNGEE. The CDR3 region has the DNA TGTGCCAGCAGCGCTACCATCCGGGACAGCAACTATGGCTACACCTTC. Amino acid sequence: CASSATIRDSNYGYTF.